This T cell receptor beta chain was identified in a study of blood T cell repertoires in COVID-19. Study summary: PBMCs, B-cell-depleted T cells, or T cells provided the cDNA or gDNA that made up the material.

As processed by the authors: Using reference gene primer amplification, nucleated cell counts were estimated. Clones were sequenced by immunoSEQ multiplex PCR, and TCRdb holds only the in-frame ones, with some missing. That table supplies the V and J calls and clone size; D and trimming were determined from the DNA. The sample holds just under 150,000 clones, around 87% seen once. This clone was counted between two and nine times. Germline V gene lookup returns CDR1 MNHEY and CDR2 SVGEGT. The CDR3 sequence is 18 residues long. Trimming pared 0 bases from V and 0 bases from J, leaving 14 bases between.

Sequenced input: peripheral blood. This chain links TRBV6-2 or TRBV6-3 with TRBJ2-2, with a weak D call TRBD2 (6 bases). The TCR was taken from a man aged 50 to 59 who had recovered from COVID-19. CDR3 sequence (DNA): TGTGCCAGCAGTTACTCGTTCTTCGGGAGCGCGAACACCGGGGAGCTGTTTTTT. Encoded protein: CASSYSFFGSANTGELFF.